This T cell receptor (beta chain) comes out of a study of T cells in Graves' hyperthyroidism and ophthalmopathy. Findings and caveats of the study: In the blood, most expanded thyroid clonotypes above 0.001 appeared as well.

Template material for amplifying TCR beta CDR3 regions consisted of RNA transcripts. HTBI primers drove first-round RT-PCR of the TCR CDR3. Each CDR3 protein gets one entry after TCRdb re-called the multiplex PCR reads with MiXCR. This sample has about 560,000 distinct CDR3 sequences, with around 45% found just once. It was considered stable Graves' hyperthyroidism when ophthalmopathy did not progress within 18 months. Subjects aged 18 to 65 presented with newly diagnosed hyperthyroidism of less than 2 months' duration. Uncontrolled infection, other autoimmune disease, pregnancy or lactation led to exclusion. At least ten counts were recorded for this clonotype. The antigen remains unidentified. Germline V gene lookup returns CDR1 MNHNY and CDR2 SVGAGI (reference sequence). There are 13 residues in the CDR3. V lost 6 bases, J lost 5 bases, and 7 bases stayed unmatched.

This TCR derives from a woman aged 18 to 35 with Graves' hyperthyroidism. This chain connects TRBV6-6 to TRBJ2-7, with 7 positions matching TRBD1. Input material: peripheral blood or thyroid tissue (not recorded which). The CDR3 DNA reads as TGTGCCAGCAGGGAGACAGGGATCGACGAGCAGTACTTC. It encodes CASRETGIDEQYF.